This entry is about one T cell receptor (beta chain). This specimen belongs to a study of blood T cell repertoires in COVID-19. On the study more broadly: Collection of acute and convalescent COVID-19 samples took place in the United States, Italy and Spain.

Per the authors' pipeline: From reference gene primer amplification, estimates of nucleated cell counts were derived. Only in-frame clones appear in the TCRdb table, and some are missing; sequencing was by immunoSEQ multiplex PCR. Clone size and V and J calls were adopted from that table, with D and trimming inferred from the DNA. The table lists about 140,000 clones, over 80% of them singletons. The CDR3 loop spans 17 amino acids. V was clipped by 5 bases and J by 1 base; unmatched bases: 10. Germline-derived CDR1 and CDR2 are MDHEN and SYDVKM. Specimen: peripheral blood. This sequence joins TRBV28 and TRBJ2-3; 9 nucleotides line up with TRBD1. The sequence derives from a woman aged 50 to 60 with acute or convalescent COVID-19. DNA of the CDR3: TGTGCCAGCAGTAAACCGGGACAGGGAAAGGGCACAGATACGCAGTATTTT. It translates to CASSKPGQGKGTDTQYF.